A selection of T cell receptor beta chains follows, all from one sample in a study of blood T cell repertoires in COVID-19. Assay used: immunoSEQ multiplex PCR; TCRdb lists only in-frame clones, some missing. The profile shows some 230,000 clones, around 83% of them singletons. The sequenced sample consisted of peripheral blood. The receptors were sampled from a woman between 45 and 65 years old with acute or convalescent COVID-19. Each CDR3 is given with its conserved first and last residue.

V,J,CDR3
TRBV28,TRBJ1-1,CASRTTGNTEAFF
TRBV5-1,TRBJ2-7,CASSSSGTSGGWYEQYF
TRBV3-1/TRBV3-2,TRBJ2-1,CASSRVGAGGSNEQFF
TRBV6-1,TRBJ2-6,CASSAPLGQSSGANVLTF
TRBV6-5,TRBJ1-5,CATSQGSGSNQPQHF
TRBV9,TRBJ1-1,CASRKTGDGNTEAFF
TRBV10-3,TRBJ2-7,CASKYPESYEQYF
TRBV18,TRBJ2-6,CASSPTSSGANVLTF
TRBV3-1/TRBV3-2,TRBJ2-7,CATRAGLAGVEQYF
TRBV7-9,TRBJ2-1,CASSRPGVLGNEQFF
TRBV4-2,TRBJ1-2,CASSQGGTDFNYGYTF
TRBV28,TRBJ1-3,CASVFSSGNTIYF
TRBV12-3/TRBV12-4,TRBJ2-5,CASNLGGGETQYF
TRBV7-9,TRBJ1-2,CASSLNLNYGYTF
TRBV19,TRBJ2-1,CASSMRDRGQFF